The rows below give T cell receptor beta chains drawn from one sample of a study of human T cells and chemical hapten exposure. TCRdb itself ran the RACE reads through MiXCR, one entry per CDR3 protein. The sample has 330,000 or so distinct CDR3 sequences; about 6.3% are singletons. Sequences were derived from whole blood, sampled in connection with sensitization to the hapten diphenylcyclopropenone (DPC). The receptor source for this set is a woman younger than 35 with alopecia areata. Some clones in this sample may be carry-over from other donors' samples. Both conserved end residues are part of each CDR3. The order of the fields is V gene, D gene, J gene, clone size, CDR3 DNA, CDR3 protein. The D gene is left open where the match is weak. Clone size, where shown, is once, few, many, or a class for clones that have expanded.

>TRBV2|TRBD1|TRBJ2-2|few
TGTGCCAGCAGCGAGGACAGGGTCGGACGAACCGGGGAGCTGTTTTTT
CASSEDRVGRTGELFF
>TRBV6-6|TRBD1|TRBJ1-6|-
TGTGCCAGCAAAGGGACAGGGTTTTATAGCTCCTATAATTCACCCCTCCACTTT
CASKGTGFYSSYNSPLHF
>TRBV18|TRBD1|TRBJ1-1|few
TGTGCCAGCTCACCCGCCGGGACAGCTATGAACACTGAAGCTTTCTTT
CASSPAGTAMNTEAFF
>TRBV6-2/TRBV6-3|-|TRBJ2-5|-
TGTGTCAGCAGATCCACGGGGAGTGGAGAGACCCAGTACTTC
CVSRSTGSGETQYF
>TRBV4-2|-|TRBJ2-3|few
TGTGCCAGCAGCCAAGATCGACATAGGGGGAAGGGCACAGATACGCAGTATTTT
CASSQDRHRGKGTDTQYF
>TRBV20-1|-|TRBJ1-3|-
TGCAGTGCTAGAGATTTTCGGGACTACTCTGGAAACACCATATATTTT
CSARDFRDYSGNTIYF
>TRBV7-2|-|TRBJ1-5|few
TGTGCCAGCAGCTTAGTGGAGTATCAGCCCCAGCATTTT
CASSLVEYQPQHF
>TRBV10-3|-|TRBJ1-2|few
TGTGCCATCACCCTCGACAATTTTGGGAACTATGGCTACACCTTC
CAITLDNFGNYGYTF
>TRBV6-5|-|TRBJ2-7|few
TGTGCCAGCAGTTACTCCTCTCAGGTCGCCCACGAGCAGTACTTC
CASSYSSQVAHEQYF
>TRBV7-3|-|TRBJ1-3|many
TGTGCCAGCAGCTTCGACACCTCCTCTGGAAACACCATATATTTT
CASSFDTSSGNTIYF
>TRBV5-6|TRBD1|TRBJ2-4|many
TGTGCCAGCAGCTCGCCATTCCCGGGACAGTCGGCCAAAAACATTCAGTACTTC
CASSSPFPGQSAKNIQYF
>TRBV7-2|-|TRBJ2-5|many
TGTGCCAGCAGCTTAGGGTTAGGGCGGGGCCGCAGTCCAAAACAAGAGACCCAGTACTTC
CASSLGLGRGRSPKQETQYF
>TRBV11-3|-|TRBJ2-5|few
TGTGCCAGCAGCTTAGGTCCGGTCAGGGAGACCCAGTACTTC
CASSLGPVRETQYF
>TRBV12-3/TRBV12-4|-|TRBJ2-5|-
TGTGCCAGCAGTTTACAGGGGCCGGGGACCCAGTACTTC
CASSLQGPGTQYF
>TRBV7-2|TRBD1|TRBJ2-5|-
TGTGCCAGCAGCCCCTGGGGACAGGTTCGAGAGACCCAGTACTTC
CASSPWGQVRETQYF
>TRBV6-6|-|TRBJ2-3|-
TGTGCCAGCAGTTATTCTTTAGATACGCAGTATTTT
CASSYSLDTQYF
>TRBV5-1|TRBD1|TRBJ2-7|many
TGCGCCAGCAGCTTGGTCGGGACAGCATCGTACGAGCAGTACTTC
CASSLVGTASYEQYF
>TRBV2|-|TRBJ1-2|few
TGTGCCAGCAGTGAAGGGTGGGCCAGGGACTCCTATGGCTACACCTTC
CASSEGWARDSYGYTF
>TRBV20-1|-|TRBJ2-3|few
TGCAGTGCTAGATCCTATGGACAGAGTCTCACAGATACGCAGTATTTT
CSARSYGQSLTDTQYF
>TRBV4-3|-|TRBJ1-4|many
TGCGCCAGCAGCCAAGATCCCCGCGGGATGGAACTGTTTTTT
CASSQDPRGMELFF
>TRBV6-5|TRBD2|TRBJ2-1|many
TGTGCCAGCACTCGCCTTAGCGGGGGGCTTGAAGGGGAGCAGTTCTTC
CASTRLSGGLEGEQFF
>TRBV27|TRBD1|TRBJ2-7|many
TGTGCCAGCAGTGATGGGGCAGGGGGCTACGAGCAGTACTTC
CASSDGAGGYEQYF
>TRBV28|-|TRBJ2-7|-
TGTGCCACCCAATCACCGGACAGTCCCTACGAGCAGTACTTC
CATQSPDSPYEQYF
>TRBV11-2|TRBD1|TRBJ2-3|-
TGTGCCAGCAGCCACAGGGGTGCAGATACGCAGTATTTT
CASSHRGADTQYF
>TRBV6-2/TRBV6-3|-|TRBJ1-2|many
TGTGCCAGCAGTTTCCCCGACGGGAACTATGGCTACACCTTC
CASSFPDGNYGYTF
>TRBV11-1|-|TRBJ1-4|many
TGTGCCAGCAGCTTACCGCAACCCGATAGGGGCGAAAAACTGTTTTTT
CASSLPQPDRGEKLFF
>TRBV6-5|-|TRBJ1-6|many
TGTGCCAGCAGTTTTGCAGGGAGGAATTCACCCCTCCACTTT
CASSFAGRNSPLHF
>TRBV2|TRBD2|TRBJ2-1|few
TGTGCCAGCAGTGGCCCGGGACTAGCGGGAGACCCTGAGCAGTTCTTC
CASSGPGLAGDPEQFF